This TCR beta chain was identified during a study of CD8+ T cells in alopecia areata. Study-wide background: Treated patients swallowed 5 to 10 mg of oral tofacitinib twice daily.

The trim removed 0 bases at V and 7 bases at J, leaving 5 bases unmatched. The CDR3 runs to 14 residues. Germline CDR1 is SGDLS and CDR2 is YYNGEE. RNA, once extracted, was reverse transcribed into cDNA for use as the sequencing template. The method was immunoSEQ multiplex PCR; TCRdb's version includes in-frame clones alone and lacks a portion of them. The table lists 150,000 to 180,000 clones, 40% to 60% of them singletons. V is TRBV9 and J is TRBJ1-2; 8 bases align to TRBD1. The TCR was taken from a human donor with alopecia areata. The source was CD8+ T cells sorted from blood, collected at week 0. The CDR3 DNA follows: TGTGCCAGCAGCGTAGGGTCAGGGGGCCGTGGCTACACCTTC. Encoded protein: CASSVGSGGRGYTF.